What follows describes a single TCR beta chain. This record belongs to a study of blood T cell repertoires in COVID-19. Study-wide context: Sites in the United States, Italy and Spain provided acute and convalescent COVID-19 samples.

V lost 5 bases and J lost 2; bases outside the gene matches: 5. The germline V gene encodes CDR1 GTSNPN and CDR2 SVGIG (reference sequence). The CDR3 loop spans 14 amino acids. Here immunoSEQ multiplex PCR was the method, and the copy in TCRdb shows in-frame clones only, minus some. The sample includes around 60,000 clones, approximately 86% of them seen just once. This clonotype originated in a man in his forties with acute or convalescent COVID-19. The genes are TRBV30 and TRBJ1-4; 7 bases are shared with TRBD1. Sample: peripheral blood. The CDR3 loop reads CAWQQGTTNEKLFF. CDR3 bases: TGTGCCTGGCAACAGGGGACTACTAATGAAAAACTGTTTTTT.